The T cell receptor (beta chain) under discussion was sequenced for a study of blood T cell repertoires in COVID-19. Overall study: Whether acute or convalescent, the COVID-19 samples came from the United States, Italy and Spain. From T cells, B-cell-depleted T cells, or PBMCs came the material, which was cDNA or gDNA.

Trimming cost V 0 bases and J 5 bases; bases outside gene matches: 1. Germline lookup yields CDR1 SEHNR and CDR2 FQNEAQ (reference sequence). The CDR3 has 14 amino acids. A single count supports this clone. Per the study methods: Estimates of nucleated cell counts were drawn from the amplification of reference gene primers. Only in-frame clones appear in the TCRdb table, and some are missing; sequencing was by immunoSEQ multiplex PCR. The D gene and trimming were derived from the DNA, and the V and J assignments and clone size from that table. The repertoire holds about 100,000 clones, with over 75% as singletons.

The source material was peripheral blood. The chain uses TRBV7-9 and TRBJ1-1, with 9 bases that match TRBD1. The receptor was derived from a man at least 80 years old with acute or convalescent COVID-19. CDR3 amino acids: CASSLADRGTEAFF. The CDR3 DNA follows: TGTGCCAGCAGCTTAGCGGACAGGGGAACTGAAGCTTTCTTT.